The 4 T cell receptor beta chains below were found in one sample sequenced in a study of OX40 agonist ivuxolimab in advanced cancers. The method was immunoSEQ multiplex PCR; TCRdb's version includes in-frame clones alone and lacks a portion of them. The sample has around 18,000 clones; over 55% are singletons. The starting material was CD4+ or CD8+ T cells sorted from blood, obtained in a trial of the OX40 agonist ivuxolimab. Every receptor here comes from an adult with an advanced solid tumor such as melanoma, head and neck, liver or kidney cancer.

This clone was picked up one time. The chain employs TRBV5-6 and TRBJ2-5, with D perhaps TRBD2 (5 bases). The germline CDR1 and CDR2 sequences are SGHDT and YYEEEE. V dropped 0 bases and J dropped 5 bases, with 14 bases sitting between them. The CDR3 is 15 amino acids. The CDR3 region has the DNA TGTGCCAGCAGCTTGGAGGCCGACCCGGGGGAGACCCAGTACTTC. Protein sequence: CASSLEADPGETQYF.

The chain links TRBV5-1 to TRBJ2-3; 7 positions match TRBD2. This CDR3 has 19 residues. V lost 4 bases, J lost 1 base, and 18 bases stayed unmatched. Germline V gene data show CDR1 as SGHRS and CDR2 as YFSETQ. CDR3 sequence (DNA): TGCGCCAGCAGCCCGACCAGCGGGGCCATAAGGTCCGGCACAGATACGCAGTATTTT. Its translation: CASSPTSGAIRSGTDTQYF.

This clone showed up just once. The CDR3 region has the DNA TGTGCCAGCGCGACAGGATCTTGGGCCGGGGAGCTGTTTTTT. Protein product: CASATGSWAGELFF. The chain is built from TRBV6-5 and TRBJ2-2, with D perhaps TRBD1 (6 bases). The CDR3 is 14 residues long. The germline V and J ends were trimmed by 8 bases and 6 bases, with 16 bases remaining between them. Germline CDR1 reads MNHEY; CDR2 reads SVGAGI.

The J gene is TRBJ2-2, the V gene TRBV7-9, with 9 bases matching TRBD1. Per the germline V gene, CDR1 is SEHNR and CDR2 is FQNEAQ (reference sequence). Trimming removed 3 bases from V and 6 bases from J; junction bases left unmatched: 11. The CDR3 consists of 17 residues. The CDR3: CASSLTSGQGKPGELFF. CDR3 DNA: TGTGCCAGCAGCTTGACCTCGGGACAGGGCAAGCCCGGGGAGCTGTTTTTT.